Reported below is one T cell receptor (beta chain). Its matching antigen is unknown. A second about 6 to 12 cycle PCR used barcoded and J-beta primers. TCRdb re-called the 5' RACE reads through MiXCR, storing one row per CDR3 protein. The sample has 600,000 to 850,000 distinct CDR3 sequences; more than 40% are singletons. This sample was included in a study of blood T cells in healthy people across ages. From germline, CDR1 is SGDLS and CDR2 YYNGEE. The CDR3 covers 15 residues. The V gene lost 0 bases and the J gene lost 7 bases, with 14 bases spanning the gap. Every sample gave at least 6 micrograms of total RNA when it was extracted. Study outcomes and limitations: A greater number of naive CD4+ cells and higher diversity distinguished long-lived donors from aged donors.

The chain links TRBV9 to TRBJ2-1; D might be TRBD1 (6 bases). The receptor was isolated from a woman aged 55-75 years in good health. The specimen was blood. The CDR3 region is CASSVAAGASNEQFF. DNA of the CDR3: TGTGCCAGCAGCGTAGCTGCAGGGGCCTCGAATGAGCAGTTCTTC.